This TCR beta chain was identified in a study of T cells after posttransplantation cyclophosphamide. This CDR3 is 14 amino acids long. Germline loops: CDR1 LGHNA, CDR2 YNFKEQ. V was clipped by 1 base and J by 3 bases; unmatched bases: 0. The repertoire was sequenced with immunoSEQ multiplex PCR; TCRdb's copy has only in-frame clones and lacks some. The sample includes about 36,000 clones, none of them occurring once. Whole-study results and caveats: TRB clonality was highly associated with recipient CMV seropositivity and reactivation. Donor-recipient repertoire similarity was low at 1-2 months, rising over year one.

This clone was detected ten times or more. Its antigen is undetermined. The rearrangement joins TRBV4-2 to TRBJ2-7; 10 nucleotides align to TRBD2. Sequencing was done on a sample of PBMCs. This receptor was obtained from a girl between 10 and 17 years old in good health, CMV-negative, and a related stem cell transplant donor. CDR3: CASSQGLAGYEQYF. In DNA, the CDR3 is TGTGCCAGCAGCCAAGGACTAGCGGGCTACGAGCAGTACTTC.